These 15 T cell receptor beta chains were sequenced from one sample in a study of graft-versus-host responses after intestinal transplantation (dated by TCRdb to the early 2020s). Library prep was done by the immunoSEQ multiplex PCR assay. The clones in this table, taken by TCRdb from immuneACCESS, are in-frame only. Not every clone is retained; where verified, under half of the shortfall comes from an unresolved V gene, and the cause of the rest is unknown. The table for this sample lists about 12,000 clones; more than 70% of them were counted only once. Together, the top ten hold about half of the sample. The sequenced sample was PBMCs, obtained approximately 120 days after transplant. These receptors were collected from a human patient who received an intestinal transplant, so some T cells may come from the graft donor.

The rearrangement uses TRBV5-1 and TRBJ1-1; no clear D. The length of the CDR3 is 12 residues. The V gene's germline CDR1 is SGHRS and CDR2 YFSETQ. The ends were cut back, 3 bases at V and 3 bases at J, with 6 bases in the middle. The DNA for the CDR3 is TGCGCCAGCAGCTCCCGGGACACTGAAGCTTTCTTT. Protein product: CASSSRDTEAFF.

J is TRBJ2-1 and V is TRBV7-3; 13 nucleotides match TRBD2. This CDR3 region has 18 residues. Germline V gene lookup returns CDR1 SGHTA and CDR2 FQGTGA. V lost 1 base, J lost 6 bases, and 9 bases stayed unmatched. CDR3 sequence (DNA): TGTGCCAGCAGCTTAAGGGGTGCCGGGACTAGCGGGGTCAATGAGCAGTTCTTC. It specifies CASSLRGAGTSGVNEQFF.

This chain joins TRBV12-5 and TRBJ2-5; 8 positions agree with TRBD2. Germline loops: CDR1 LGHNT, CDR2 FRNRAP. V shed 7 bases, J shed 3 bases, and the junction held 7 bases outside the gene matches. The length of the CDR3 is 14 residues. For the CDR3, the DNA is TGTGCTAGTGTCCGCCGGGGGGGGGAAGAGACCCAGTACTTC. Its translation: CASVRRGGEETQYF.

This sequence joins TRBV5-1 and TRBJ2-7; 10 nucleotides align to TRBD1. Unmatched junction bases numbered 3, after V lost 0 bases and J lost 6 bases. CDR3 length: 14 residues. CDR1 and CDR2 (germline): SGHRS, YFSETQ. The CDR3: CASSLGDRGPEQYF. The CDR3 region has the DNA TGCGCCAGCAGCTTGGGAGACAGGGGGCCCGAGCAGTACTTC.

This chain links TRBV29-1 with TRBJ1-2; no firm D call. The V gene lost 3 bases and the J gene lost 2 bases, with 4 bases spanning the gap. Per germline, CDR1 SQVTM and CDR2 ANQGSEA. There are 11 residues in the CDR3. The CDR3 nucleotides read TGCAGCGTTGACAAAAACTATGGCTACACCTTC. Its translation: CSVDKNYGYTF.

The rearrangement links TRBV19 to TRBJ1-4; a weak D match, TRBD1 (6 bases). The CDR3 spans 14 residues. The V end lost 5 bases, the J end lost 6 bases, and 13 bases lay between the germline ends. Germline lookup yields CDR1 LNHDA and CDR2 SQIVND (reference sequence). CDR3 nucleotide sequence: TGTGCCAGTAGTCGGACAGTTTATTATGAAAAACTGTTTTTT. This gives the protein CASSRTVYYEKLFF.

V is TRBV18 and J is TRBJ2-5, with D perhaps being TRBD1 or TRBD2 (5 bases each). The J call may not be correct, given that the DNA end is closer to TRBJ2-7. Germline V gives CDR1 KGHSH, CDR2 LQKENI. The CDR3 sequence is 14 residues long. The DNA for the CDR3 is TGTGCCAGCTCAAGAGGGGCTCAAACCTACGAGCAGTACTTC. Translated, it gives CASSRGAQTYEQYF.

The table lists this clone with a count of one. The chain links TRBV10-1 to TRBJ2-3, with D perhaps given as TRBD1 or TRBD2 (5 bases each). The CDR3 extends over 14 amino acids. Germline V gene lookup returns CDR1 WNHNN and CDR2 SYGVQD (reference sequence). Between the trimmed V and J ends, which lost 4 bases and 4 bases, there was a span of 12 bases. DNA for the CDR3: TGCGCCAGCAGTGTGGGGGTTAGATCAGATACGCAGTATTTT. Its translation is CASSVGVRSDTQYF.

This clone has a handful of counts. The V and J genes are TRBV15 and TRBJ1-5; D gene uncertain. Germline V gene data show CDR1 as LNHNV and CDR2 as YYDKDF (reference sequence). The CDR3 is made up of 15 amino acids. The V gene lost 3 bases and the J gene lost 1 base, with 10 bases spanning the gap. CDR3 bases: TGTGCCACCAGCAGGAAGGACTGGAGCAATCAGCCCCAGCATTTT. The encoded protein is CATSRKDWSNQPQHF.

V is TRBV4-1 and J is TRBJ2-2, with 9 bases identical to TRBD2. Looked up from germline, CDR1 is MGHRA and CDR2 is YSYEKL. The trim removed 0 bases at V and 6 bases at J, leaving 5 bases unmatched. The CDR3 spans 16 residues. The CDR3 loop reads CASSQDLAGSPGELFF. The CDR3 region has the DNA TGCGCCAGCAGCCAAGATCTAGCGGGGAGTCCCGGGGAGCTGTTTTTT.

The CDR3 DNA follows: TGTGCCAGAAGCTCCCCTCGGGACTACCCGTACCAAGAGACCCAGTACTTC. It translates to CARSSPRDYPYQETQYF. The chain has TRBV7-5 and TRBJ2-5; TRBD2 is the table's D call and was not checked against the DNA. TRBV7-5 is a pseudogene segment. CDR3 size: 17 residues.

The chain is built from TRBV6-5 and TRBJ1-2; 7 nucleotides agree with TRBD1. Germline CDR1 MNHEY, CDR2 SVGAGI. The CDR3 runs 13 residues. V dropped 11 bases and J dropped 4; count of bases not matched to a gene: 10. CDR3 amino acids: CASRAGGSYGYTF. CDR3 coding DNA: TGTGCCTCGCGGGCAGGGGGGTCCTATGGCTACACCTTC.

V usage is TRBV6-1 and J usage is TRBJ2-5; D is tentatively TRBD1 or TRBD2 (5 bases each). The V end lost 6 bases, the J end lost 2 bases, and 13 bases lay between the germline ends. The germline gives CDR1 MNHNS, CDR2 SASEGT. This CDR3 is built from 14 residues. The CDR3 sequence is CASSGAGPQETQYF. The CDR3 DNA sequence: TGTGCCAGCAGCGGGGCTGGCCCTCAAGAGACCCAGTACTTC.

V and J are TRBV19 and TRBJ1-2, with D perhaps matching TRBD1 (6 bases). Trimming removed 5 bases from V and 5 bases from J, with 15 bases in between. Germline V gene sequence: CDR1 LNHDA, CDR2 SQIVND (reference sequence). The CDR3 sequence is 14 residues long. The CDR3 spells CASSPRGGAYGYTF. CDR3 bases: TGTGCCAGTAGTCCCCGGGGGGGCGCGTATGGCTACACCTTC.

This chain links TRBV13 with TRBJ2-3; 9 bases map to TRBD2. Germline V gene sequence: CDR1 PRHDT, CDR2 FYEKMQ (reference sequence). V lost 9 bases and J lost 2; bases outside the gene matches: 3. The CDR3 is made up of 13 amino acids. CDR3: CARAGGPTDTQYF. The CDR3 nucleotides read TGTGCCAGAGCGGGAGGCCCCACAGATACGCAGTATTTT.